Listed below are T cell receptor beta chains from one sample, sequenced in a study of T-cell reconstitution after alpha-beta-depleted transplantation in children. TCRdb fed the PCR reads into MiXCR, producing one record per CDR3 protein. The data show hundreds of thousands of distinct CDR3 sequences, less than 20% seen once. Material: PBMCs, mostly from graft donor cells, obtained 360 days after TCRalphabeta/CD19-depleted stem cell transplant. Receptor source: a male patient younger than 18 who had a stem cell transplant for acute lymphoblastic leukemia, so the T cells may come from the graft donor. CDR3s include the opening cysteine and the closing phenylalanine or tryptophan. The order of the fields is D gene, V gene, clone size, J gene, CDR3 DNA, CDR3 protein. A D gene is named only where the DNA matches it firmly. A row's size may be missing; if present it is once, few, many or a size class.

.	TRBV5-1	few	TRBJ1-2	TGCGCCAGCAGGTTTCGGGACCGACAGAACTATGGCTACACCTTC	CASRFRDRQNYGYTF
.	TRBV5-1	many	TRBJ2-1	TGCGCCAGCAGCCTCCGGAGATTAAACAATGAGCAGTTCTTC	CASSLRRLNNEQFF
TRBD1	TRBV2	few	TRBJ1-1	TGTGCCACACCCAGGGGGCTGAGTACTGAAGCTTTCTTT	CATPRGLSTEAFF
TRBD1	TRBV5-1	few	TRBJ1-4	TGCGCCAGCAGCTTGAAAGGGGGCGGTGAAAAACTGTTTTTT	CASSLKGGGEKLFF
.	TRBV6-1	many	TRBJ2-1	TGTGCCAGCACCCCCATCGATCGTTACAATGAGCAGTTCTTC	CASTPIDRYNEQFF
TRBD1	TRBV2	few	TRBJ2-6	TGTGCCAGCAGTGAACCGGGACAGGGGTTACCTGGGGCCAACGTCCTGACTTTC	CASSEPGQGLPGANVLTF
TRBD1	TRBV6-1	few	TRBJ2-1	TGTGCCAGCAGTCCCCGACAGGGGGCGCGTGAGCAGTTCTTC	CASSPRQGAREQFF
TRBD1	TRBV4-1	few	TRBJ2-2	TGCGCCAGCAGCCGGGGACAGGCGATCACCGGGGAGCTGTTTTTT	CASSRGQAITGELFF
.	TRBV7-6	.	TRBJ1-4	TGTGCCAGCAGCTTAGGGACCAAGGCGAGTGAAAAACTGTTTTTT	CASSLGTKASEKLFF
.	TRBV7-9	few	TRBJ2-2	TGTGCCAGCAGCTATGAGTTGATCGGGGAGCTGTTTTTT	CASSYELIGELFF
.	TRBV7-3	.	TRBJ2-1	TGTGCCAGCAGTCCATCCGGGGGACGGGAGCAGTTCTTC	CASSPSGGREQFF
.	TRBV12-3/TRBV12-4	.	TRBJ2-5	TGTGCCAGCACCCCCCGGGCGGGCCAAGAGACCCAGTACTTC	CASTPRAGQETQYF
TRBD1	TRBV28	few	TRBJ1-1	TGTGCCAGCAGGACAGGGGGAATGAACACTGAAGCTTTCTTT	CASRTGGMNTEAFF
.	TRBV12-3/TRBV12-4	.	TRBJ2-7	TGTGCCAGCAGTTTGCGCAGGGGGGTGTCCTACGAGCAGTACTTC	CASSLRRGVSYEQYF
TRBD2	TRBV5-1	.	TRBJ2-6	TGCGCCAGCAGCTTGTCTAGCGGGAGAGGCTCTGGGGCCAACGTCCCGACTTTC	CASSLSSGRGSGANVPTF
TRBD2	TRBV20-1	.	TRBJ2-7	TGCAGTGCTGGCCCTGAACTAGCGGGGCCCTACGAGCAGTACTTC	CSAGPELAGPYEQYF
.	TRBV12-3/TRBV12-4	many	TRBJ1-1	TGTGCCAGCAGTTTCCGGCCCAACACTGAAGCTTTCTTT	CASSFRPNTEAFF
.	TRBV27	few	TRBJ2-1	TGTGCCAGCAGTTCCGGAACAGGGCGTGAGCAGTTCTTC	CASSSGTGREQFF
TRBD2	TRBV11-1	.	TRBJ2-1	TGTGCCAGCAGCTTAGTTCGGCTGACGGGAGGCTCTACCTACAATGAGCAGTTCTTC	CASSLVRLTGGSTYNEQFF
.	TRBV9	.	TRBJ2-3	TGTGCCAGCCAGGCGAGGGAAGATACGCAGTATTTT	CASQAREDTQYF
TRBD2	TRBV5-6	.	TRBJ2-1	TGTGCCAGCAGGCAACTAGCGGGAGTCCGGATATCCTACAATGAGCAGTTCTTC	CASRQLAGVRISYNEQFF
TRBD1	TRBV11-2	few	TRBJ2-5	TGTGCCAGCAGCCCCGCCCGGGACAGGTACCAAGAGACCCAGTACTTC	CASSPARDRYQETQYF
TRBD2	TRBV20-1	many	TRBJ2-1	TGCAGTGTTGGGACTATCAACAATGAGCAGTTCTTC	CSVGTINNEQFF
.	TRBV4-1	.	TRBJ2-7	TGCGCCAGCAGCCAAGATCGGACGAGGGGCCGTGCCTACGAGCAGTACTTC	CASSQDRTRGRAYEQYF
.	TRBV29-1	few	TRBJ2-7	TGCAGCGTTGTCGTTATCAGGGGTTCCTACGAGCAGTACTTC	CSVVVIRGSYEQYF
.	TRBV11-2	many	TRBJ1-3	TGTGCCAGCAGCTTAGGTGGGCAGATGCGAAACACCATATATTTT	CASSLGGQMRNTIYF
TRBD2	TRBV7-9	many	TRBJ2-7	TGTGCCAGCAGCTCCGGACTAGCGGGAGACTACGAGCAGTACTTC	CASSSGLAGDYEQYF
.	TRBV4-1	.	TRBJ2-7	TGCGCCAGCAGCCCCCGACTCCGACTCTACGAGCAGTACTTC	CASSPRLRLYEQYF
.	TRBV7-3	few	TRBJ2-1	TGTGCCAGCGCGTGGAGCTCCTACAATGAGCAGTTCTTC	CASAWSSYNEQFF
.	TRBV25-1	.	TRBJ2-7	TGTGCCAGCAGTGGCTCCTACTACGAGCAGTACTTC	CASSGSYYEQYF
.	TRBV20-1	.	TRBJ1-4	TGCAGTGCTAGGGACGGCAACGTTGAAAAACTGTTTTTT	CSARDGNVEKLFF
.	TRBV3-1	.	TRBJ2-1	TGTGCCAGCAGCCAAGAAGGATGGTATAGGGAAACCCCCTACAATGAGCAGTTCTTC	CASSQEGWYRETPYNEQFF
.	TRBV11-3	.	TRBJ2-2	TGTGCCAGCACTCTATCGAGGGGGGACACCGGGGAGCTGTTTTTT	CASTLSRGDTGELFF
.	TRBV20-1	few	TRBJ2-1	TGCAGTGCTAGAGATGCGGAAAGCTCCTACAATGAGCAGTTCTTC	CSARDAESSYNEQFF
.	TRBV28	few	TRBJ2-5	TGTGCCAGCAAAAGGGGAGGTGGGGAGACCCAGTACTTC	CASKRGGGETQYF
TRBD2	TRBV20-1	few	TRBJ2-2	TGCAGTGCCAGCTTGGGGACTACTAACACCGGGGAGCTGTTTTTT	CSASLGTTNTGELFF
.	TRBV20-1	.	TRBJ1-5	TGCAGTGCTAGCAGTCGGGCCAGGTCCCAGCATTTT	CSASSRARSQHF
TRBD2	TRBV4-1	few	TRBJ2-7	TGCGCCAGCAGCCAAGAGAGCCTAGCGGGAGGGCCTTCCCGCTACGAGCAGTACTTC	CASSQESLAGGPSRYEQYF
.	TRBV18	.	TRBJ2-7	TGTGCCAGCTCACCACCACTGCGGGACGAGCAGTACTTC	CASSPPLRDEQYF
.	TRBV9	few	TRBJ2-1	TGTGCCAGCAGCGCCGGGTTCGAGTTGGAGCAGTTCTTC	CASSAGFELEQFF
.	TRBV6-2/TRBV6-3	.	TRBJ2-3	TGTGCCAGCAGTTACCTCAGGGTTCGAGCGGACAGCACAGATACGCAGTATTTT	CASSYLRVRADSTDTQYF
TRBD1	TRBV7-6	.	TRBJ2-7	TGTGCCAGCAGCTTAGGTACTCGGGTCACAGGGGGCGAGCAGTACTTC	CASSLGTRVTGGEQYF
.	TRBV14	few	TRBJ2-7	TGTGCCAGCAGCCAACAGCCCCCTGAACGATACGAGCAGTACTTC	CASSQQPPERYEQYF
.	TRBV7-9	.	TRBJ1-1	TGTGCCAGCAGCTTAGCTTGGGACGGGACTGAAGCTTTCTTT	CASSLAWDGTEAFF
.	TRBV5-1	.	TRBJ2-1	TGCGCCAGCAGCTGGGTCAGGGGTAGGTCCTACAATGAGCAGTTCTTC	CASSWVRGRSYNEQFF
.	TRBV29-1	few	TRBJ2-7	TGCAGCGTTGAAGTTGGACACCGGCCATCCTACGAGCAGTACTTC	CSVEVGHRPSYEQYF
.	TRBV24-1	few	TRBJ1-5	TGTGCCACCAGTGTTTCGGGCATTCAGCCCCAGCATTTT	CATSVSGIQPQHF
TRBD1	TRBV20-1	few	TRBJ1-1	TGCAGTGCTAGCCCGGGGACAGAGAACACTGAAGCTTTCTTT	CSASPGTENTEAFF